These T cell receptor beta chains were read from a single sample in a study of T cell responses to AZD1222 COVID-19 vaccine. Some clones are missing from TCRdb's copy, which holds only in-frame ones; the method was immunoSEQ multiplex PCR. The sample includes about 100,000 clones, roughly nine tenths of them seen just once. The material was peripheral blood, obtained on day 0 of AZD1222 vaccination. Receptor source: an adult in good health. Each CDR3 is given with its conserved first and last residue. The order of the fields is V gene, J gene, clone size, D gene, CDR3 protein, CDR3 DNA. A D gene is named only where the DNA matches it firmly. Not every row has a clone size; where given, it reads once, few, many or a size class.

TRBV7-9	TRBJ2-7	NA	NA	CASSSQGYEQYF	TGTGCCAGCAGTTCACAGGGCTACGAGCAGTACTTC
TRBV7-9	TRBJ2-3	NA	NA	CASSFGRIQSTDTQYF	TGTGCCAGCAGTTTTGGACGGATTCAAAGCACAGATACGCAGTATTTT
TRBV27	TRBJ2-7	NA	NA	CASSSTGSYEQYF	TGTGCCAGCAGTTCGACAGGCTCCTACGAGCAGTACTTC
TRBV7-9	TRBJ2-1	NA	NA	CASSTLGSGAEVNEQFF	TGTGCCAGCAGCACTTTGGGGTCAGGGGCTGAGGTAAATGAGCAGTTCTTC
TRBV5-1	TRBJ1-1	NA	NA	CASSLVGTEAFF	TGCGCCAGCAGCTTGGTGGGGACTGAAGCTTTCTTT
TRBV7-9	TRBJ1-4	NA	NA	CASSPGTAQEKLFF	TGTGCCAGCAGCCCAGGGACCGCTCAAGAAAAACTGTTTTTT
TRBV6-5	TRBJ1-2	NA	TRBD1	CASRLQGNKDGYTF	TGTGCCAGCAGACTACAGGGGAATAAGGATGGCTACACCTTC
TRBV3-1/TRBV3-2	TRBJ2-7	NA	TRBD1	CASSPLQGGPYEQYF	TGTGCCAGCAGCCCACTACAGGGGGGTCCCTACGAGCAGTACTTC
TRBV19	TRBJ1-5	NA	NA	CASRPFNQPQHF	TGTGCCAGTAGACCATTCAATCAGCCCCAGCATTTT
TRBV3-1/TRBV3-2	TRBJ1-4	NA	NA	CASSQGGWNEKLFF	TGTGCCAGCAGCCAAGGGGGTTGGAATGAAAAACTGTTTTTT
TRBV10-3	TRBJ2-1	NA	TRBD2	CATGGLAGEKSSYNEQFF	TGTGCCACCGGGGGACTAGCGGGAGAGAAGAGCTCCTACAATGAGCAGTTCTTC
TRBV28	TRBJ2-7	NA	NA	CASSSMTYEQYF	TGTGCCAGCAGTTCCATGACCTACGAGCAGTACTTC
TRBV7-3	TRBJ2-2	few	NA	CASSPGPRGTGELFF	TGTGCCAGCAGCCCCGGACCCCGGGGGACCGGGGAGCTGTTTTTT
TRBV12-3/TRBV12-4	TRBJ1-2	NA	NA	CASSPTRGYGYTF	TGTGCCAGCAGCCCGACGAGGGGCTATGGCTACACCTTC
TRBV10-3	TRBJ1-4	NA	NA	CAIGVAFNEKLFF	TGTGCCATCGGGGTCGCATTTAATGAAAAACTGTTTTTT
TRBV5-8	TRBJ1-3	NA	NA	CASSLESSGNTIYF	TGTGCCAGCAGCTTGGAGAGTTCGGGAAACACCATATATTTT
TRBV19	TRBJ1-2	few	NA	CASSIGYGYTF	TGTGCCAGTAGTATCGGCTATGGCTACACCTTC
TRBV20-1	TRBJ2-3	NA	NA	CSASRQPGRNTQYF	TGCAGTGCTAGTAGGCAGCCGGGGCGGAATACGCAGTATTTT
TRBV28	TRBJ2-1	NA	TRBD1	CASSWSWEDRGRSYNEQFF	TGTGCCAGCAGTTGGAGTTGGGAAGACAGGGGGAGGTCCTACAATGAGCAGTTCTTC
TRBV5-1	TRBJ2-5	NA	NA	CASSLSQGLQETQYF	TGCGCCAGCAGCTTGAGCCAGGGACTCCAAGAGACCCAGTACTTC
TRBV4-2	TRBJ1-6	NA	TRBD1	CASSQTGDYNSPLHF	TGTGCCAGCAGCCAGACAGGGGACTATAATTCACCCCTCCACTTT
TRBV11-2	TRBJ1-3	NA	TRBD1	CASSLTDRAGNTIYF	TGTGCCAGCAGCCTCACCGACAGGGCTGGAAACACCATATATTTT
TRBV28	TRBJ2-2	NA	NA	CASRGVGTGELFF	TGTGCCAGCAGGGGGGTGGGCACCGGGGAGCTGTTTTTT
TRBV4-1	TRBJ2-4	NA	NA	CASSQDWHTLGDIQYF	TGCGCCAGCAGCCAAGATTGGCATACCCTGGGAGACATTCAGTACTTC
TRBV4-2	TRBJ2-4	once	NA	CASSQPGPLNIQYF	TGTGCCAGCAGCCAGCCGGGCCCCCTAAACATTCAGTACTTC
TRBV25-1	TRBJ2-1	NA	TRBD1	CASSEPGQGYNEQFF	TGTGCCAGCAGTGAACCGGGACAGGGCTACAATGAGCAGTTCTTC
TRBV5-4	TRBJ1-1	NA	TRBD1	CASSLGGQGAGEAFF	TGTGCCAGCAGCTTGGGAGGACAGGGGGCTGGTGAAGCTTTCTTT
TRBV27	TRBJ2-2	NA	NA	CASSSPYIQGRAGELFF	TGTGCCAGCAGCTCCCCCTATATACAGGGTAGAGCCGGGGAGCTGTTTTTT
TRBV5-1	TRBJ1-3	NA	TRBD1	CASSSTGGSGNTIYF	TGCGCCAGCAGCTCGACAGGGGGCTCTGGAAACACCATATATTTT
TRBV3-1/TRBV3-2	TRBJ1-4	NA	NA	CASSQEGATNEKLFF	TGTGCCAGCAGCCAAGAGGGGGCAACTAATGAAAAACTGTTTTTT
TRBV7-9	TRBJ2-6	NA	NA	CASSLVESGANVLTF	TGTGCCAGCAGCTTGGTAGAATCTGGGGCCAACGTCCTGACTTTC
TRBV19	TRBJ1-4	few	NA	CASSYPVGKLFF	TGTGCCAGTAGTTACCCCGTGGGGAAACTGTTTTTT
TRBV27	TRBJ2-1	once	NA	CASSLVPNNEQFF	TGTGCCAGCAGTCTAGTACCGAACAATGAACAGTTCTTC
TRBV11-2	TRBJ1-1	NA	TRBD1	CASSFRDRGGTEAFF	TGTGCCAGCAGCTTTCGGGACAGGGGAGGGACTGAAGCTTTCTTT
TRBV27	TRBJ1-2	once	NA	CASSQNGLGDYGYTF	TGTGCCAGCAGTCAAAATGGCCTCGGGGACTATGGCTACACCTTC
TRBV11-1	TRBJ1-1	NA	NA	CASSRRETEAFF	TGTGCCAGCAGCCGAAGGGAGACTGAAGCTTTCTTT
TRBV27	TRBJ2-7	NA	NA	CASSPHVGTHYEQYF	TGTGCCAGCAGTCCCCACGTGGGGACACACTACGAGCAGTACTTC
TRBV19	TRBJ1-5	once	TRBD1	CASSSDRVNQPQHF	TGTGCCAGTAGTTCCGACAGGGTAAATCAGCCCCAGCATTTT
TRBV18	TRBJ2-1	NA	TRBD2	CASSPPRTSGYNEQFF	TGTGCCAGCTCACCACCCAGGACTAGCGGATACAATGAGCAGTTCTTC
TRBV11-2	TRBJ2-7	NA	NA	CASSLDQTGYEQYF	TGTGCCAGCAGCTTAGATCAGACAGGATACGAGCAGTACTTC
TRBV25-1	TRBJ1-6	NA	NA	CASSTGNSPLHF	TGTGCCAGCAGTACAGGGAATTCACCCCTCCACTTT
TRBV2	TRBJ2-5	NA	NA	CASSVGADVQYF	TGTGCCAGCAGTGTGGGGGCCGATGTCCAGTACTTC
TRBV30	TRBJ1-6	NA	NA	CAWSDLGMGSYNSPLHF	TGTGCCTGGAGTGATCTGGGGATGGGCTCCTATAATTCACCCCTCCACTTT
TRBV5-1	TRBJ2-5	NA	TRBD1	CASSVDRVETQYF	TGCGCCAGCAGCGTGGACAGGGTCGAGACCCAGTACTTC
TRBV10-2	TRBJ1-2	NA	NA	CASSDLQGNHGYTF	TGCGCCAGCAGTGACCTACAGGGAAACCATGGCTACACCTTC
TRBV3-1/TRBV3-2	TRBJ2-7	once	TRBD2	CASSLGGGGGDEQYF	TGTGCCAGCAGCCTCGGGGGCGGGGGGGGCGACGAGCAGTACTTC
TRBV10-3	TRBJ1-3	NA	NA	CAISGGGSGNTIYF	TGTGCCATCAGCGGGGGAGGATCCGGAAACACCATATATTTT
TRBV11-2	TRBJ2-7	NA	NA	CASSLKATGDERDYEQYF	TGTGCCAGCAGCTTAAAGGCGACAGGGGATGAGCGGGACTACGAGCAGTACTTC
TRBV7-9	TRBJ1-1	NA	TRBD1	CASTPQGAFEAFF	TGTGCCAGCACCCCACAGGGGGCTTTTGAAGCTTTCTTT
TRBV6-6	TRBJ1-1	NA	NA	CASSYHQGQTTEAFF	TGTGCCAGCAGTTATCACCAAGGACAGACCACTGAAGCTTTCTTT
TRBV5-1	TRBJ2-6	NA	TRBD1	CASSLLGQGWDSGANVLTF	TGCGCCAGCAGCTTGCTCGGACAGGGCTGGGACTCTGGGGCCAACGTCCTGACTTTC
TRBV18	TRBJ1-6	NA	NA	CASSPNPAETFHNSPLHF	TGTGCCAGCTCACCAAATCCTGCAGAAACGTTCCATAATTCACCCCTCCACTTT
TRBV2	TRBJ1-2	once	NA	CASSRTDAYGYTF	TGTGCCAGCAGTAGGACAGATGCCTATGGCTACACCTTC
TRBV7-9	TRBJ2-3	once	NA	CASSLAMSTDTQYF	TGTGCCAGCAGCTTAGCCATGAGCACAGATACGCAGTATTTT
TRBV5-1	TRBJ2-5	NA	NA	CASRAGAPQETQYF	TGCGCCAGCAGGGCGGGGGCCCCCCAAGAGACCCAGTACTTC
TRBV2	TRBJ2-7	NA	TRBD2	CASTSGPQQYF	TGTGCCAGCACTAGCGGACCTCAGCAGTACTTC